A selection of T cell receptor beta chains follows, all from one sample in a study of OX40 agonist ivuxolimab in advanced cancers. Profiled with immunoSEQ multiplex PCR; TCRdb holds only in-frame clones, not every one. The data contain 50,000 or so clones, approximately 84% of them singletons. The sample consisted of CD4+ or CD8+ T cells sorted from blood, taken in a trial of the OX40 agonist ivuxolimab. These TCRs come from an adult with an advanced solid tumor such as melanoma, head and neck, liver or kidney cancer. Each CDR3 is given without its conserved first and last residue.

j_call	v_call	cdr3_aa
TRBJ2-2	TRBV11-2	ASSSQGDTGELF
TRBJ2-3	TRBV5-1	ASSLVIARDTQY
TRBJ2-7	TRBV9	ASTRRVEQY
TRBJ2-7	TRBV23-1	ASTNSQDDEQY
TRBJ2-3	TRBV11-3	ASSLNSGTGADTQY
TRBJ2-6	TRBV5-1	ASSLGVTGANVLT
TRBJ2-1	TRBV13	ASRRGEREFNNEQF
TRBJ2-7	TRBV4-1	ASSQGRTSYEQY
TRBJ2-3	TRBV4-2	ASSQVEDTQY
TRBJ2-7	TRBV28	ASSPPGTFYEQY
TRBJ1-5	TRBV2	ASSDRAQPQH
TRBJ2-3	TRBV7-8	ASSLAGTNLTDTQY
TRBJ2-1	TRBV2	ASTGTEDEQF
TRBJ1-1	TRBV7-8	ASSLFLQALNTEAF
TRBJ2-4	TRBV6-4	ASRVKREANKNIQY
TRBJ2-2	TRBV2	ASSREGRSGELF
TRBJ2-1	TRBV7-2	ASSLAGGAYNEQF
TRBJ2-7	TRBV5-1	ASSDSTGPYEQY
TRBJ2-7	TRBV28	ASSAPDRGYEQY
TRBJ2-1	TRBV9	ASSLQGGRVDEQF
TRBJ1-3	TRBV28	ASTTGRNTIY
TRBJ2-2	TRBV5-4	ASSLGVTGELF
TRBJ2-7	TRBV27	ASSLSGVSAYEQY
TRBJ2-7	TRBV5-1	ASSLDRVVEQY
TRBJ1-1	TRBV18	ASTENTEAF
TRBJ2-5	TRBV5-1	ASSLAPGGEETQY
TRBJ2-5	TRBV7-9	ASSRGTSQETQY
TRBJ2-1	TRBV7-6	ASSSQWREGHNEQF
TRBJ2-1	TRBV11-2	ASSPEGGPIGNEQF
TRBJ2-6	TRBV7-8	ASSPWTGIGANVLT
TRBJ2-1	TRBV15	ATSRDLGAGEQF
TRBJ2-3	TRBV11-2	ASSPGWPGDTQY
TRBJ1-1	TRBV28	ASRSEPEAF